These 12 T cell receptor beta chains were all obtained from the same sample, sequenced in a study of Graves' ophthalmopathy and Graves' hyperthyroidism. From RNA, the CDR3 regions of TCR beta chains were amplified and sequenced. A first-round RT-PCR used HTBI primers, followed by a second-round multiplex PCR. MiXCR, applied by TCRdb to the multiplex PCR reads, yields one record per CDR3 protein. The sample carries roughly 1.1 million distinct CDR3 sequences, roughly 35% recorded once. Sequenced sample: peripheral blood or thyroid tissue (not recorded which). These receptors all stem from an adult man with Graves' hyperthyroidism.

In this sample, this clonotype turned up once. CDR3 sequence: CASAKGIDEQYF. The CDR3 nucleotides are TGTGCCAGCGCCAAGGGGATCGACGAGCAGTACTTC. This sequence joins TRBV25-1 and TRBJ2-7; tentatively, D is TRBD1 (5 bases). V was pared by 8 bases and J by 5 bases, with 13 bases between. The length of the CDR3 is 12 residues. CDR1 and CDR2 (germline): MGHDK, SYGVNS.

With regard to this clonotype: Possible read error: a much larger clone is one base away. The chain joins TRBV14 to TRBJ2-5; 10 bases are shared with TRBD2. CDR1 and CDR2 (germline): SGHDN, FVKESK. The CDR3 length is 15 residues. For the CDR3, the DNA is TGTGCCAGCAGCCCGGGACTAGCGTGGGAAGAGACCCGGTACTTC. Translating gives CASSPGLAWEETRYF.

This clonotype has ten or more counts. The chain links TRBV2 to TRBJ1-5; D possibly corresponds to TRBD1 (6 bases). The V gene's germline CDR1 is SNHLY and CDR2 FYNNEI. The length of the CDR3 is 15 residues. V lost 2 bases to trimming and J lost 7 bases, with 15 bases between them. CDR3 DNA: TGTGCCAGCAGTGAATCGAGGGGGTCGGGACAGCCCCAGCATTTT. Amino acid sequence: CASSESRGSGQPQHF.

About this clonotype itself: Compared with germline, one end of the junction differs, possibly owing to a read error. This chain links TRBV5-1 with TRBJ2-7; the D call may be TRBD1 or TRBD2 (5 bases each). In germline, CDR1 is SGHRS, CDR2 YFSETQ. The CDR3 is made up of 15 amino acids. The CDR3 protein is CASSPRTRGGHEQYF. For the CDR3, the DNA is TGTGCCAGCAGCCCTCGGACGAGGGGTGGCCACGAGCAGTACTTC.

Concerning this clonotype itself: This may come from a read error, since a much larger clone is one base off. The chain links TRBV24-1 to TRBJ1-5; 12 bases agree with TRBD1. V was pared by 7 bases and J by 0 bases, with 9 bases of the junction left unmatched. The CDR3 covers 18 residues. From germline, CDR1 is KGHDR and CDR2 SFDVKD. The CDR3 DNA reads TGTGCCACCAGCGGGGGGACAGGGGGCTGGTATAGCAATCAGCCCCAGCATTTT. Its protein is CATSGGTGGWYSNQPQHF.

This rearrangement joins TRBV13 to TRBJ1-1, with no clear D. This CDR3 region has 15 residues. V was trimmed by 0 bases and J by 0 bases, leaving 8 bases between them. Germline V gives CDR1 PRHDT, CDR2 FYEKMQ (reference sequence). As DNA, the CDR3 is TGTGCCAGCAGCTTAGGGGTCCGGGTGAACACTGAAGCTTTCTTT. It is translated as CASSLGVRVNTEAFF.

The rearrangement uses TRBV12-3 or TRBV12-4 and TRBJ1-5; D is undetermined. This CDR3 is built from 12 residues. Deletions cut 6 bases from V and 3 bases from J, with 6 bases between. The CDR3 DNA sequence: TGTGCCAGCAGCGATGTCAATCAGCCCCAGCATTTT. Amino acid sequence: CASSDVNQPQHF.

With regard to this clonotype: Given a much more abundant clone one base away, this may be a read error. The V gene is TRBV7-2, the J gene TRBJ2-5; 12 nucleotides match TRBD1. The CDR3 is 17 amino acids. CDR1 is SGHTA, CDR2 FQGNSA, per germline. CDR3 sequence reads: CASSPGGQGARVETRYF. The CDR3 DNA reads TGTGCCAGCAGCCCCGGGGGACAGGGGGCGCGGGTAGAGACCCGGTACTTC.

V usage is TRBV7-2 and J usage is TRBJ1-1; 7 bases match TRBD1. V gave up 6 bases and J gave up 4 bases; unmatched junction bases: 11. Germline V lookup: CDR1 SGHTA, CDR2 FQGNSA. CDR3 length: 15 residues. The CDR3 region is CASSPTGFVGTEAFF. In DNA form, the CDR3 reads TGTGCCAGCAGTCCGACAGGGTTTGTGGGCACTGAAGCTTTCTTT.

This clonotype came up a few times. Germline is not matched at one junction end, which may reflect a read error. The chain joins TRBV19 to TRBJ2-2, with TRBD1 matching over 10 bases. The CDR3 spans 14 residues. Germline V CDR1 and CDR2: LNHDA, SQIVND (reference sequence). In DNA, the CDR3 is TGTGCCAGCAGACAGGGGGCGAACGCCGGGGAGCTGTTTTTT. It specifies CASRQGANAGELFF.

At least ten counts were recorded for this clonotype. Written as DNA, the CDR3 is TGCAGCGTGCGGGAGGGACAGGGCGGGGAGCAGTACTTC. Protein: CSVREGQGGEQYF. V usage is TRBV29-1 and J usage is TRBJ2-7, with D possibly called TRBD1 or TRBD2 (9 bases each). The CDR3 has 13 amino acids. Germline-derived CDR1 and CDR2 are SQVTM and ANQGSEA. Trimming cost V 6 bases and J 7 bases, with 19 bases left between them.

The chain joins TRBV5-5 to TRBJ1-4; 9 nucleotides line up with TRBD1. CDR1 and CDR2 (germline): SGHKS, YYEKEE (reference sequence). J gave up 6 bases and V 3 bases, and 6 bases lay outside the gene matches. CDR3 size: 15 residues. The CDR3 protein is CASSSQGAPHEKLFF. The CDR3 nucleotides are TGTGCCAGCAGCTCACAGGGGGCGCCCCATGAAAAACTGTTTTTT.